Following are 7 T cell receptor beta chains from one sample sequenced in a study of shared clonotypes between healthy human individuals. Sequencing used immunoSEQ multiplex PCR; TCRdb keeps in-frame clones, though not all of them. The profile covers about 590,000 clones, with nearly 97% appearing a single time and 0.1% to 0.11% taken by the ten largest. Naive CD8 isolation took CD45RO-negative cells positively selected for CCR7 and excluded terminally differentiated effector memory CD45RA+ cells. Sequenced material: naive CD8+ T cells sorted from blood. Every receptor here comes from a woman aged 25 to 45 in good health.

The rearrangement joins TRBV12-1 to TRBJ1-1; the table's D call of TRBD1 was not tested on the DNA. TRBV12-1 counts as a pseudogene. The CDR3 is 14 residues long. The CDR3 sequence: CASSKDQGNTEAFF. CDR3 sequence (DNA): TGTGCCAGCAGCAAAGATCAGGGGAATACTGAAGCTTTCTTT.

V and J are TRBV19 and TRBJ2-1; TRBD1 agrees at 8 bases. CDR3 length: 16 amino acids. Germline lookup yields CDR1 LNHDA and CDR2 SQIVND (reference sequence). V dropped 5 bases and J dropped 9; count of bases not matched to a gene: 15. The CDR3 region is CASSGRDRIYNVEQFF. The DNA of the CDR3 is TGTGCCAGTAGTGGAAGGGACAGGATCTACAATGTTGAGCAGTTCTTC.

The J gene is TRBJ2-1, the V gene TRBV9; tentatively, D is TRBD2 (6 bases). V was trimmed by 0 bases and J by 0 bases, leaving 10 bases between them. The CDR3 runs to 16 residues. Germline loops: CDR1 SGDLS, CDR2 YYNGEE. The CDR3 region has the DNA TGTGCCAGCAGCGTAGGGGGCGGGGCCTCCTACAATGAGCAGTTCTTC. Its protein product is CASSVGGGASYNEQFF.

The V call is TRBV5-1, the J call TRBJ2-1; D is possibly TRBD2 (5 bases). The CDR3 has 12 amino acids. Trimming pared 7 bases from V and 4 bases from J, leaving 9 bases between. Germline CDR1 reads SGHRS; CDR2 reads YFSETQ. CDR3 residues: CASGAGYNEQFF. In nucleotides, the CDR3 is TGCGCCAGCGGTGCGGGTTACAATGAGCAGTTCTTC. The full variable domain, in which reference TRBV5-1 and TRBJ2-1 provide the parts outside the CDR3, is KAGVTQTPRYLIKTRGQQVTLSCSPISGHRSVSWYQQTPGQGLQFLFEYFSETQRNKGNFPGRFSGRQFSNSRSEMNVSTLELGDSALYLCASGAGYNEQFFGPGTRLTVL.

This chain connects TRBV9 to TRBJ1-1; the D gene is possibly TRBD1 (5 bases). CDR1 is SGDLS, CDR2 YYNGEE, per germline. This CDR3 contains 14 residues. The ends were cut back, 2 bases at V and 3 bases at J, with 11 bases in the middle. The CDR3 nucleotides read TGTGCCAGCAGCGTTGGGGCTACGGACACTGAAGCTTTCTTT. It yields the protein CASSVGATDTEAFF.

This clone occurred once. J is TRBJ2-1 and V is TRBV6-6, with 10 bases fitting TRBD2. The V gene end was trimmed by 6 bases and the J gene end by 4 bases; junction bases not matched to a gene: 9. Germline CDR1 reads MNHNY; CDR2 reads SVGAGI (reference sequence). CDR3 length: 16 amino acids. CDR3 protein: CASRETSGAPYNEQFF. The CDR3 nucleotides are TGTGCCAGCAGGGAAACTAGCGGGGCTCCGTACAATGAGCAGTTCTTC.

This rearrangement joins TRBV4-1 to TRBJ2-7; D ambiguous. The CDR3 covers 14 residues. V was cut by 1 base and J by 0 bases, with 7 bases left in between. Germline V gene lookup returns CDR1 MGHRA and CDR2 YSYEKL. The CDR3 spells CASSQGTDSYEQYF. The CDR3 DNA reads TGCGCCAGCAGCCAAGGGACGGACTCCTACGAGCAGTACTTC.